This TCR beta chain was captured in a study of T-cell reconstitution after alpha-beta-depleted transplantation in children. There are many counts of this clonotype. TCRbeta library preparation incorporated unique molecular identifiers. TCRdb reprocessed the PCR reads via MiXCR and lists one record per CDR3 protein. The sample holds 640,000 or so distinct CDR3 sequences, around 16% seen once. From germline, CDR1 is SGHRS and CDR2 YFSETQ. The CDR3 spans 16 residues. Germline trimming cut 3 bases from V and 0 bases from J; bases unmatched to any gene: 3. Sequenced material: PBMCs from the stem cell graft donor, taken from the stem cell graft. This chain connects TRBV5-1 to TRBJ2-1, with TRBD1 identical over 10 bases. The TCR was taken from a human donor who donated a stem cell graft to a child with acute myeloid leukemia. CDR3 protein: CASSSGTGASYNEQFF. DNA of the CDR3: TGCGCCAGCAGCTCCGGGACAGGGGCCTCCTACAATGAGCAGTTCTTC.